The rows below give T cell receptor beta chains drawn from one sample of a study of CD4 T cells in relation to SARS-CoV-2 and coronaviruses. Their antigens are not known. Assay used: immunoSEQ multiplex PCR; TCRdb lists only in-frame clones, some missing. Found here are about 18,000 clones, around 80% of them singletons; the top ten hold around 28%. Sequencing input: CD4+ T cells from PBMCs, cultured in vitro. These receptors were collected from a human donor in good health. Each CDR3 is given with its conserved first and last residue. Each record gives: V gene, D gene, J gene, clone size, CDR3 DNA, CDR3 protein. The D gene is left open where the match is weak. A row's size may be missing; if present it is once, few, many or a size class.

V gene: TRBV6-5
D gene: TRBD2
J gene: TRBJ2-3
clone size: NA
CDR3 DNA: TGTGCCAGCAGGGAGATAGCGGGAGGAATGAATACGCAGTATTTT
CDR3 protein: CASREIAGGMNTQYF

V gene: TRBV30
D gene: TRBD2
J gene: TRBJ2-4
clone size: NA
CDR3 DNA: TGTGCCTGGAGTGCACCGGGACTAGTAAGAGGCGGTGGGATTCAGTACTTC
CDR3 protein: CAWSAPGLVRGGGIQYF

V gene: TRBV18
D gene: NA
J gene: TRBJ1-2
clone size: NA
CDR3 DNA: TGTGCCAGCGCCGAAGGACAAGACTATGGCTACACCTTC
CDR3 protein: CASAEGQDYGYTF

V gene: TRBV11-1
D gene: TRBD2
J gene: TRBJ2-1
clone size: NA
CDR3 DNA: TGTGCCAGCAGCTTAGCGACTAGCGGGAGTGGGTACAATGAGCAGTTCTTC
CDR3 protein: CASSLATSGSGYNEQFF

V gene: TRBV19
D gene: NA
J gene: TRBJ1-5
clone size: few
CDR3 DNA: TGTGCCAGTAGTTCAGGCCTAAAAGCGGGCAATCAGCCCCAGCATTTT
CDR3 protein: CASSSGLKAGNQPQHF

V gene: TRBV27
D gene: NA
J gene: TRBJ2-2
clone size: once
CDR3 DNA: TGTGCCAGCACCTTAAGACTCGCCGGCTATTCGAACACCGGGGAGCTGTTTTTT
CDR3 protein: CASTLRLAGYSNTGELFF

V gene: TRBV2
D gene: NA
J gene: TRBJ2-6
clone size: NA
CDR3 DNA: TGTGCCAGCAGTGAAGGGTTATCTGGGGCCAACGTCCTGACTTTC
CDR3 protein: CASSEGLSGANVLTF

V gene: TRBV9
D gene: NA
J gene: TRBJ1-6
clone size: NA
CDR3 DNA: TGTGCCAGCAACCCAGCCCTCGATTATAATTCACCCCTCCACTTT
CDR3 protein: CASNPALDYNSPLHF

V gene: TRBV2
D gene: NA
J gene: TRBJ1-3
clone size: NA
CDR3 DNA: TGTGCCAGCAGAAGGGACGGAAGCTCTGGAAACACCATATATTTT
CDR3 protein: CASRRDGSSGNTIYF

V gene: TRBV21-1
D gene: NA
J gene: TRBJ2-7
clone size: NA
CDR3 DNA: TGTGCCAGCAGCAAAGCTTGGGACACCGGACTAGCGGGCTACGAGCAGTACTTC
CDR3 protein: CASSKAWDTGLAGYEQYF

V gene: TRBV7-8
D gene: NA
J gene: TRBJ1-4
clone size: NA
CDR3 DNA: TGTGCCAGCAGCCGAACCGCGGGGGTGAGCGATAGAGAAAAACTGTTTTTT
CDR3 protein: CASSRTAGVSDREKLFF

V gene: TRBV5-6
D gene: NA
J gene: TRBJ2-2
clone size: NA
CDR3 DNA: TGTGCCAGCAGCAGGGCCGGGGAGCTGTTTTTT
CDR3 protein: CASSRAGELFF

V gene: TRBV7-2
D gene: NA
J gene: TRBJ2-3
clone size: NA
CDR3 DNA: TGTGCCAGCAGCTTATGGGCGACTAGCACAGATACGCAGTATTTT
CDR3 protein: CASSLWATSTDTQYF

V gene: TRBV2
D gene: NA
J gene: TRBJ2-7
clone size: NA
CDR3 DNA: TGTGCCAGCAGCGCGGGCAGGGTGATAAGGAGGTCCTACGAGCAGTACTTC
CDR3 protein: CASSAGRVIRRSYEQYF

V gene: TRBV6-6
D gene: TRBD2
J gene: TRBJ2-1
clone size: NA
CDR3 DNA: TGTGCCAGCAGTAATGGACTAGCGGGAGGGGGGCATGAGCAGTTCTTC
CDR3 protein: CASSNGLAGGGHEQFF

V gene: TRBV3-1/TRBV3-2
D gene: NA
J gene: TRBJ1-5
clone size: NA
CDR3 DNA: TGTGCCAGCAGCCAAGAGTATATCAATCAGCCCCAGCATTTT
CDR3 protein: CASSQEYINQPQHF

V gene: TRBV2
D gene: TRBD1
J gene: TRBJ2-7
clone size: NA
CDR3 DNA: TGTGCCAGCAGTGAAGAGGGGGCAGCGTCCTACGAGCAGTACTTC
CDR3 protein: CASSEEGAASYEQYF

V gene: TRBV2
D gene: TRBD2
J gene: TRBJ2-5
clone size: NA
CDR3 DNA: TGTGCCAGCAGTCCGGGACTAGCGGGAGGGCCTTACGAGACCCAGTACTTC
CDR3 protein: CASSPGLAGGPYETQYF

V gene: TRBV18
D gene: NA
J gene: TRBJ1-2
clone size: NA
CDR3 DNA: TGTGCCAGCTCCGGGTCACAGGAGTATGGCTACACCTTC
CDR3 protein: CASSGSQEYGYTF

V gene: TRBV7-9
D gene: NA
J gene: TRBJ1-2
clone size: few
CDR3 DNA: TGTGCCAGCAGTCTTTACCCCACGTTCTACTATGGCTACACCTTC
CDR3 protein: CASSLYPTFYYGYTF

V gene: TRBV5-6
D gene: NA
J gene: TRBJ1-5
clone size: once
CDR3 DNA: TGTGCCAGCAGCGGGTGGGCGGTGGGGAATCAGCCCCAGCATTTT
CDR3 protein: CASSGWAVGNQPQHF

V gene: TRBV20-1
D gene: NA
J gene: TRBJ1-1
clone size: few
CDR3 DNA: TGCAGTGCTAGTTGGGGTTCCACTGAAGCTTTCTTT
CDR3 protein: CSASWGSTEAFF

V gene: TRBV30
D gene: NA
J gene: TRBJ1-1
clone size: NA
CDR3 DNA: TGTGCCTGGAGTTCGGGGTCAGGGTGGACTGAAGCTTTCTTT
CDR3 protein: CAWSSGSGWTEAFF

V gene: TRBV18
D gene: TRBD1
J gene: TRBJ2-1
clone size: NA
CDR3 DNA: TGTGCCAGCTCACCGGGACAGGGGGCCTATGAGCAGTTCTTC
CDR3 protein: CASSPGQGAYEQFF

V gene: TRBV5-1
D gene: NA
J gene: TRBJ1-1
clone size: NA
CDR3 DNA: TGCGCCAGCAGCTTGTTGGGGTTTGTAGGGGGGAACACTGAAGCTTTCTTT
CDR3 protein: CASSLLGFVGGNTEAFF

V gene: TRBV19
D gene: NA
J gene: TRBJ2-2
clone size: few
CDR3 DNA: TGTGCCAGTAGTCCTCAGGGTACCGGGGAGCTGTTTTTT
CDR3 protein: CASSPQGTGELFF

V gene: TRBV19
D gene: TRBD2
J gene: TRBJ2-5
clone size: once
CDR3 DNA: TGTGCCAGTAGTAGTACGGGACTAGTGACGGAGACCCAGTACTTC
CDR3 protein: CASSSTGLVTETQYF

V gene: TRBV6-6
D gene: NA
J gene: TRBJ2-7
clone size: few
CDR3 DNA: TGTGCCAGCAGCCGAACTAGCTACGAGCAGTACTTC
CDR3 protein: CASSRTSYEQYF

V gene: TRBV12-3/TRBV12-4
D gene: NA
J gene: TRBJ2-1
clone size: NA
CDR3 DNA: TGTGCCAGCAGTTTCCGGGACGATAGGTTCTTC
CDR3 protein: CASSFRDDRFF

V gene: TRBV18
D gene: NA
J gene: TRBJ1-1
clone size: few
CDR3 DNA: TGTGCCAGCTCATCTAGCCGGCAGACTGAAGCTTTCTTT
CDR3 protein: CASSSSRQTEAFF

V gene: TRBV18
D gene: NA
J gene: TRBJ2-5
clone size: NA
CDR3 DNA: TGTGCCAGCTCGGCGCAAGAGACCCAGTACTTC
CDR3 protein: CASSAQETQYF

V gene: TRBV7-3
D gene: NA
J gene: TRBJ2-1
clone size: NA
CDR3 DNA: TGTGCCAGCAGCACAATAGGGGAAGGGTTGAATGAGCAGTTCTTC
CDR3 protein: CASSTIGEGLNEQFF

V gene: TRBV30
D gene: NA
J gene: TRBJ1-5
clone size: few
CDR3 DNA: TGTGCCTGGAGTGTAGGTATGAGTTATAGCAATCAGCCCCAGCATTTT
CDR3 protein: CAWSVGMSYSNQPQHF

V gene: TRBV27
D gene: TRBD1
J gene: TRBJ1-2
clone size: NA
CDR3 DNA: TGTGCCAGCAAGCTAACAGGGGGCGATGGCTACACCTTC
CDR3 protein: CASKLTGGDGYTF

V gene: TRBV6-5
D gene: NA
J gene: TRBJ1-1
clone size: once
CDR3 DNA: TGTGCCAGCAGCATGGATGTGAGCACTGAAGCTTTCTTT
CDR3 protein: CASSMDVSTEAFF

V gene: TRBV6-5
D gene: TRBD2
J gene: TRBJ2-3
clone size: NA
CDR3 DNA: TGTGCCAGCAGTTACCCTAGCGGGAGGGGTATTACGCAGTATTTT
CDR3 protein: CASSYPSGRGITQYF

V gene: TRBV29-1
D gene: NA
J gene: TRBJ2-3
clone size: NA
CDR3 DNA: TGCAGCGGGGGGGAAGCGGTCGTCACAGATACGCAGTATTTT
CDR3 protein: CSGGEAVVTDTQYF

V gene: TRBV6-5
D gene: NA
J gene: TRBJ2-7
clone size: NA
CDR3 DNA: TGTGCCAGCGTTCTCCAGGGCAGGGGAGGATACGAGCAGTACTTC
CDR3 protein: CASVLQGRGGYEQYF

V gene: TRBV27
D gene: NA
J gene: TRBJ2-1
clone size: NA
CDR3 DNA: TGTGCCGTAGGGGGGAGGGCCCGTGTCGGGCAGTTCTTC
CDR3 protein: CAVGGRARVGQFF

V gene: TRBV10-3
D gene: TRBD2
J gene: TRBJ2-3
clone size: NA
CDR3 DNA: TGTGCCATCAGTGGGACTAGCGGGAATAGCACAGATACGCAGTATTTT
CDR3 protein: CAISGTSGNSTDTQYF

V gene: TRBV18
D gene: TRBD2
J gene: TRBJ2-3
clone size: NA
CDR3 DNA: TGTGCCAGCTCACCACCTAGCGGGGTCACAGATACGCAGTATTTT
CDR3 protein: CASSPPSGVTDTQYF

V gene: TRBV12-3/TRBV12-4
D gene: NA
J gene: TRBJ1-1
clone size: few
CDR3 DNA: TGTGCCAGCAGTTTGGTAAGGAATACTGAAGCTTTCTTT
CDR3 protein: CASSLVRNTEAFF

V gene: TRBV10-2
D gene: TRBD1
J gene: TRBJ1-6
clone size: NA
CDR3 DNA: TGCGCCAGCAGTCGACCCGGGACAGGCAATAATTCACCCCTCCACTTT
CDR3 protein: CASSRPGTGNNSPLHF

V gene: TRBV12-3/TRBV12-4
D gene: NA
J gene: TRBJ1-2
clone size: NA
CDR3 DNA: TGTGCCAGCAGTTTTGCAGGGGTCGGCGGCTACACCTTC
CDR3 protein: CASSFAGVGGYTF

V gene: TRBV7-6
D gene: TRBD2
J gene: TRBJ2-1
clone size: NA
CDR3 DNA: TGTGCCAGCAGCGCCTGGCTAGCGGAGACTGGGGAGCAGTTCTTC
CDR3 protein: CASSAWLAETGEQFF

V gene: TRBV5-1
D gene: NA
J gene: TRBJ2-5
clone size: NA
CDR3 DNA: TGCGCCAGCAGCATTCAAACGGGGGAGACCCAGTACTTC
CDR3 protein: CASSIQTGETQYF

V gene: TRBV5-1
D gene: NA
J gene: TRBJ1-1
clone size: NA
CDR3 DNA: TGCGCCAGCAGCTTGGAATTGAGGGGATCGAACACTGAAGCTTTCTTT
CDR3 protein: CASSLELRGSNTEAFF